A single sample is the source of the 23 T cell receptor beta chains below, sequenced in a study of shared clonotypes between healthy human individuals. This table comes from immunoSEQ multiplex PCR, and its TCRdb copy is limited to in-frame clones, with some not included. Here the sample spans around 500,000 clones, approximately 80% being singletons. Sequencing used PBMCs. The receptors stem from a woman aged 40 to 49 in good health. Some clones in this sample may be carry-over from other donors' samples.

DNA of the CDR3: TGTGCCAGCAGCTCCCGTGGGTACGCGGGAGATACGCAGTATTTT. This gives the protein CASSSRGYAGDTQYF. V is TRBV11-2 and J is TRBJ2-3, with D possibly matching TRBD2 (5 bases). Germline V gene sequence: CDR1 SGHAT, CDR2 FQNNGV. The CDR3 has 15 amino acids. Trimming cost V 4 bases and J 5 bases, with 16 bases left between them.

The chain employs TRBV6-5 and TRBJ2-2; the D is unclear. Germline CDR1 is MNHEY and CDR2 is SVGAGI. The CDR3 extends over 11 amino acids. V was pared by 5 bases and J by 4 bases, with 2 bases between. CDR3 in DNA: TGTGCCAGCAGTCCCACCGGGGAGCTGTTTTTT. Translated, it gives CASSPTGELFF.

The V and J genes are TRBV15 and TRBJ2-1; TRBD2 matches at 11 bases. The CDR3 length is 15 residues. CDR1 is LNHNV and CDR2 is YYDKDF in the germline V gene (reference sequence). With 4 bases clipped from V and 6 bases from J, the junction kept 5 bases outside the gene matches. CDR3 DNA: TGTGCCACCAGCATACTAGCGGGAGAGGGCAATGAGCAGTTCTTC. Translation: CATSILAGEGNEQFF.

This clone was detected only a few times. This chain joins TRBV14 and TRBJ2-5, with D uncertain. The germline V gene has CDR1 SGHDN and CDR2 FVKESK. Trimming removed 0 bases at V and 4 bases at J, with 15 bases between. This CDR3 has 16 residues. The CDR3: CASSQDSFSPRETQYF. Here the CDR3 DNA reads TGTGCCAGCAGCCAAGACTCTTTCTCGCCACGAGAGACCCAGTACTTC. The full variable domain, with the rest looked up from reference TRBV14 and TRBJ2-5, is EAGVTQFPSHSVIEKGQTVTLRCDPISGHDNLYWYRRVMGKEIKFLLHFVKESKQDESGMPNNRFLAERTGGTYSTLKVQPAELEDSGVYFCASSQDSFSPRETQYFGPGTRLLVL.

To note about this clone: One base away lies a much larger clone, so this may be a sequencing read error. This CDR3 is CACSLEGPTADTQYF. DNA for the CDR3: TGTGCCTGCAGCTTAGAGGGGCCGACGGCAGATACGCAGTATTTT. The V and J genes are TRBV7-7 and TRBJ2-3; D is perhaps TRBD1 or TRBD2 (5 bases each). The CDR3 covers 15 residues. Germline V lookup: CDR1 SSHAT, CDR2 FNYEAQ (reference sequence).

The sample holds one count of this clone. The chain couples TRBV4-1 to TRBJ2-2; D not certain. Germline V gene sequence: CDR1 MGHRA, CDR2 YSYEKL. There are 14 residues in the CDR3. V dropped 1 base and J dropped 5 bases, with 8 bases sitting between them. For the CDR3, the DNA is TGCGCCAGCAGCCAAGCGGCCCTGACCGGGGAGCTGTTTTTT. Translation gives CASSQAALTGELFF.

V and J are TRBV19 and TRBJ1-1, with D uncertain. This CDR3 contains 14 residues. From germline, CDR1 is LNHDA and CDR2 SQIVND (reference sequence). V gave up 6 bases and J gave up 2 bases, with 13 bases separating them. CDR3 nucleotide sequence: TGTGCCAGTAGCCCCCTCCGGGTCAACACTGAAGCTTTCTTT. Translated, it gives CASSPLRVNTEAFF.

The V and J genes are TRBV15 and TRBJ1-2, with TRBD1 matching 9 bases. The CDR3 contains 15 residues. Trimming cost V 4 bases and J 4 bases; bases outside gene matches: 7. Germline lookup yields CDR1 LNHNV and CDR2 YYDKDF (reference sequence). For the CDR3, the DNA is TGTGCCACCAGCAACCGGGACAGGGCATTCTATGGCTACACCTTC. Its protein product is CATSNRDRAFYGYTF.

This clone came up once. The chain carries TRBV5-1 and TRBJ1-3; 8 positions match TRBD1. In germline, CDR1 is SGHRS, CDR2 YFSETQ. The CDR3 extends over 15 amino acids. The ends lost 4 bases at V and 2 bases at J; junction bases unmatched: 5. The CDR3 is CASSAGQGPGNTIYF. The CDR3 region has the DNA TGCGCCAGCAGCGCCGGACAGGGTCCTGGAAACACCATATATTTT.

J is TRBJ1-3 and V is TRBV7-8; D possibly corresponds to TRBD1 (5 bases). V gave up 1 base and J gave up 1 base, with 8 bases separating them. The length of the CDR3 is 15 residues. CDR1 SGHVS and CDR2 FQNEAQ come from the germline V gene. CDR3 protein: CASSLEGSSGNTIYF. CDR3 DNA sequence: TGTGCCAGCAGCTTAGAGGGGTCTTCTGGAAACACCATATATTTT.

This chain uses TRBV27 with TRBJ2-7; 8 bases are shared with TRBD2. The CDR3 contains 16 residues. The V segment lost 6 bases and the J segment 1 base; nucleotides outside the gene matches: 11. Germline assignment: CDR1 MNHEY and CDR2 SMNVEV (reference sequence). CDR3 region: CASSGLSGSLSYEQYF. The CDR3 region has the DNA TGTGCCAGCAGCGGTCTCAGCGGGAGCCTTTCCTACGAGCAGTACTTC.

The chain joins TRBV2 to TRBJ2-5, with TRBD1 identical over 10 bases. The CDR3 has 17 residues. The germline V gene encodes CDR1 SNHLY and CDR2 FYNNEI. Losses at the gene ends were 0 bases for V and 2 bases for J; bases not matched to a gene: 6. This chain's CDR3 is CASSEAQGQGVQETQYF. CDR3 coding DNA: TGTGCCAGCAGTGAAGCCCAAGGACAGGGGGTTCAAGAGACCCAGTACTTC.

This CDR3 reads CATSREPGPSNTGELFF. The CDR3 DNA is TGTGCCACCAGCAGAGAGCCGGGACCCTCGAACACCGGGGAGCTGTTTTTT. The chain couples TRBV15 to TRBJ2-2, with D possibly called TRBD1 or TRBD2 (5 bases each). V dropped 0 bases and J dropped 0 bases, with 11 bases sitting between them. Germline V gene lookup returns CDR1 LNHNV and CDR2 YYDKDF (reference sequence). This CDR3 has 17 residues.

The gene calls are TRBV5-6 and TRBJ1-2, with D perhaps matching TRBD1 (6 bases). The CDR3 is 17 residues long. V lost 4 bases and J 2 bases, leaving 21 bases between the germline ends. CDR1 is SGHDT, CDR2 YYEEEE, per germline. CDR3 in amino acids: CASSPGQTFVLNYGYTF. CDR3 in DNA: TGTGCCAGCAGCCCAGGACAGACCTTCGTGCTGAACTATGGCTACACCTTC.

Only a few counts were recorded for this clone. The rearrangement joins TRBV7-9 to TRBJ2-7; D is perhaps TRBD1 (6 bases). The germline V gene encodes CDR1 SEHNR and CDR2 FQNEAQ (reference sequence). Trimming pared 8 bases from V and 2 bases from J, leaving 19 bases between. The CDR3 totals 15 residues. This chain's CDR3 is CASGEGHSKPYEQYF. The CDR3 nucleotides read TGTGCCAGCGGTGAGGGACATTCGAAACCCTACGAGCAGTACTTC. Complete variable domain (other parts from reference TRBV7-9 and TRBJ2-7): DTGVSQNPRHKITKRGQNVTFRCDPISEHNRLYWYRQTLGQGPEFLTYFQNEAQLEKSRLLSDRFSAERPKGSFSTLEIQRTEQGDSAMYLCASGEGHSKPYEQYFGPGTRLTVT.

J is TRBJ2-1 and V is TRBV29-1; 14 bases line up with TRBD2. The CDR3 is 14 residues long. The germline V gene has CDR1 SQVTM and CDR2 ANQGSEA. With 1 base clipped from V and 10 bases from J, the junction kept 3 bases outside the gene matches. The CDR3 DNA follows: TGCAGCGTTGAAGCCAGACTAGCGGGAGGGGAGCAGTTCTTC. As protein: CSVEARLAGGEQFF.

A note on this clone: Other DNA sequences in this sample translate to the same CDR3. CDR3 DNA: TGCGCCAGCAGCTTGGGTGGGGGCACAGATACGCAGTATTTT. Residues: CASSLGGGTDTQYF. The chain is built from TRBV5-1 and TRBJ2-3; D is undetermined. V lost 0 bases and J lost 1, with 6 bases in between. The CDR3 length is 14 residues. Per the germline V gene, CDR1 is SGHRS and CDR2 is YFSETQ.

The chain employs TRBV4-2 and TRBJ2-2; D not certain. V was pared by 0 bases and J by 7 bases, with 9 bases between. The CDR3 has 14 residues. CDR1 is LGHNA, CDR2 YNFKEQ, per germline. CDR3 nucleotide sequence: TGTGCCAGCAGCCAAGATTTGCTCGGCGGGGAGCTGTTTTTT. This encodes CASSQDLLGGELFF.

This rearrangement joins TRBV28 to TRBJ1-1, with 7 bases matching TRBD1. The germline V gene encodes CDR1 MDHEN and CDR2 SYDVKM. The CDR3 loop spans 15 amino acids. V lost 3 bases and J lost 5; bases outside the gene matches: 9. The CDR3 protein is CASSFAYRGGTEAFF. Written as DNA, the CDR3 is TGTGCCAGCAGTTTCGCCTACAGGGGAGGTACTGAAGCTTTCTTT.

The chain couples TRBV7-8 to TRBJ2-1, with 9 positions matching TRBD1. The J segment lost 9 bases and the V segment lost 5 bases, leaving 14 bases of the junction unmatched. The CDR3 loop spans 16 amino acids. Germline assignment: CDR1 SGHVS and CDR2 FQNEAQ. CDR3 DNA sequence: TGTGCCAGCAGCAAACCGGGACAGGGTAATTATGGTGAGCAGTTCTTC. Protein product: CASSKPGQGNYGEQFF. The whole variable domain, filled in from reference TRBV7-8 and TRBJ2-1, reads GAGVSQSPRYKVAKRGQDVALRCDPISGHVSLFWYQQALGQGPEFLTYFQNEAQLDKSGLPSDRFFAERPEGSVSTLKIQRTQQEDSAVYLCASSKPGQGNYGEQFFGPGTRLTVL.

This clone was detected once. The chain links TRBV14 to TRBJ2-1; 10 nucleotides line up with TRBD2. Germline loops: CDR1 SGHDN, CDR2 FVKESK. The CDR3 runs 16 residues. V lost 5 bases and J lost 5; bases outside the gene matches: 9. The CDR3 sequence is CASSYSAGGFHNEQFF. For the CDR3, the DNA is TGTGCCAGCAGCTATTCAGCGGGAGGGTTCCACAATGAGCAGTTCTTC.

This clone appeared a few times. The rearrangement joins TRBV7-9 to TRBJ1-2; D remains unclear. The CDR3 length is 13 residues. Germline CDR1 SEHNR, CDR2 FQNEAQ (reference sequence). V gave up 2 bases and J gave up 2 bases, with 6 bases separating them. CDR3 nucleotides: TGTGCCAGCAGCTTAAACAGCAACTATGGCTACACCTTC. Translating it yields CASSLNSNYGYTF.

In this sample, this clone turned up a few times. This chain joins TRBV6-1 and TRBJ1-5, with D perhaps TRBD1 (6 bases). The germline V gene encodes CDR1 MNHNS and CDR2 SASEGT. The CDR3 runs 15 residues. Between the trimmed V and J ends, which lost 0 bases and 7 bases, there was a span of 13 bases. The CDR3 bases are TGTGCCAGCAGTGAAGCTTCACAGGGTGGGCAGCCCCAGCATTTT. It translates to CASSEASQGGQPQHF.